The 4 T cell receptor beta chains below all came from one sample that was sequenced in a study of beta chain features in type 1 diabetes. As every portion of the isolated RNA was reverse transcribed, the sequencing read expressed TCRB transcripts. Libraries were prepared by immunoSEQ multiplex PCR; TCRdb keeps only in-frame clonotypes and omits some of them. The data hold 250,000 or so clones, with less than 35% observed a single time. Sequencing was performed on central memory CD4+ T cells from blood. These receptors were collected from a man aged 25-45 years in good health.

This clone appeared a few times. J is TRBJ2-5 and V is TRBV6-1; TRBD2 agrees at 12 bases. From germline, CDR1 is MNHNS and CDR2 SASEGT. The trim removed 10 bases at V and 4 bases at J, leaving 4 bases unmatched. The CDR3 is made up of 13 amino acids. The CDR3 bases are TGTGCCACCCGACTAGCGGGAGTAGAGACCCAGTACTTC. This encodes CATRLAGVETQYF.

This clone occurred a few times. The rearrangement joins TRBV5-4 to TRBJ2-2; TRBD2 might be the D (5 bases). V dropped 3 bases and J dropped 0 bases, with 9 bases sitting between them. This CDR3 is built from 15 residues. The germline V gene encodes CDR1 SGHNT and CDR2 YYREEE (reference sequence). The DNA of the CDR3 is TGTGCCAGCAGCTCCCGGGATCCGAACACCGGGGAGCTGTTTTTT. Its protein product is CASSSRDPNTGELFF.

The table lists this clone with many counts. V usage is TRBV6-5 and J usage is TRBJ2-1, with TRBD2 as a possible D gene (6 bases). Trimming took 4 bases from V and 7 from J, leaving 20 bases between them. Germline V gene lookup returns CDR1 MNHEY and CDR2 SVGAGI. This CDR3 has 16 amino acids. The CDR3: CASSSFLSGLINEQFF. As DNA, the CDR3 is TGTGCCAGCAGTTCATTCCTTAGCGGCTTAATTAATGAGCAGTTCTTC.

CDR3 loop: CASSPRGKGNQPQHF. In nucleotides, the CDR3 is TGTGCCAGCAGTCCCAGGGGCAAGGGTAATCAGCCCCAGCATTTT. The V and J genes are TRBV6-5 and TRBJ1-5, with a weak D call TRBD1 (6 bases). CDR1 MNHEY and CDR2 SVGAGI come from the germline V gene. The V gene lost 5 bases and the J gene lost 4 bases, with 15 bases spanning the gap. The CDR3 consists of 15 residues.